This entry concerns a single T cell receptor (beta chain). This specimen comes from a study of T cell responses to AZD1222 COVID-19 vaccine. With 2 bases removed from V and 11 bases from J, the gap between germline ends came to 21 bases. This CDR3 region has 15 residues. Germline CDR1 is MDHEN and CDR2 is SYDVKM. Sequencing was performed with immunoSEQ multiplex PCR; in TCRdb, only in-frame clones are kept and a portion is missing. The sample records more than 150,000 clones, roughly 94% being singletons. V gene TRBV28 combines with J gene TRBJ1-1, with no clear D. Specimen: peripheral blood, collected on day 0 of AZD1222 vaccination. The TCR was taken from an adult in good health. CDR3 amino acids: CASSLPGKGWFLAFF. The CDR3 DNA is TGTGCCAGCAGTTTACCCGGTAAAGGGTGGTTTTTGGCTTTCTTT.